Sequencing of this TCR beta chain was carried out in a study of cytomegalovirus exposure and HLA in healthy donors. This clone was counted once. Its specificity is not known. The CDR3 totals 15 residues. CDR1 is SGDLS and CDR2 is YYNGEE in the germline V gene. V dropped 6 bases and J dropped 0 bases, with 13 bases sitting between them. The PCR ran on 60 Vbeta and 13 Jbeta primers. Sequencing was performed with immunoSEQ multiplex PCR; in TCRdb, only in-frame clones are kept and a portion is missing. This table has approximately 130,000 clones, approximately 77% appearing once. General observations from the study: Usually a TCR sequence was rare, but some public TCRs were found in many donors.

The sample comprised PBMCs. This clonotype was obtained from a woman in her forties in good health and CMV-seronegative. This chain connects TRBV9 to TRBJ1-3, with no clear D. For the CDR3, the DNA is TGTGCCAGCACCCGAGGAGCCCTCTCTGGAAACACCATATATTTT. It yields the protein CASTRGALSGNTIYF.